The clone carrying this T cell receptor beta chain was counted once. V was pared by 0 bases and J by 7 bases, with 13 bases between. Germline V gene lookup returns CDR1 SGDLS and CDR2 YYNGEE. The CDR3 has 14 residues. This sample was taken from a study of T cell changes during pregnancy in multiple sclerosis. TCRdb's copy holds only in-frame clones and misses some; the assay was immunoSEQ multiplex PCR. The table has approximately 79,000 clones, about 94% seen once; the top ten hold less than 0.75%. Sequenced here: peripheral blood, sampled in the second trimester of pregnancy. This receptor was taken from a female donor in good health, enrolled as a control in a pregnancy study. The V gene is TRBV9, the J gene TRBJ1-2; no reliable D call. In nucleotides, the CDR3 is TGTGCCAGCAGCGTAGCTATGTCGCCTGGTGGCTACACCTTC. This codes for CASSVAMSPGGYTF.